This section outlines one T cell receptor (beta chain) sequence together with its context. What it recognizes is unknown. Its ends do not fully match the called genes, so a read error is possible. These data originate in a study of cytomegalovirus exposure and HLA in healthy donors. Study results and limitations: HLA-A and HLA-B allele assignments for most subjects were reportedly predicted accurately using TCR beta sequences. Compared with the roughly 700-donor mean, an Asian-associated ancestry cluster reportedly had fewer N-insertions, according to a later analysis.

The CDR3 has 12 amino acids. CDR1 is MNHNY, CDR2 SVGAGI, per germline (reference sequence). PCR employed 60 Vbeta and 13 Jbeta primers. TCRdb's copy holds only in-frame clones and misses some; the assay was immunoSEQ multiplex PCR. The sample records 90,000 to 130,000 clones, around 80% being singletons. This clonotype was sampled from a woman younger than 35 in good health and CMV-seropositive. The sequenced sample consisted of PBMCs. The chain is built from TRBV6-6 and TRBJ1-2, with D maybe TRBD1 (5 bases). In DNA, the CDR3 is TGTGCCAGCAGTTACACACCGGGACTCCTAGCCTTC. This encodes CASSYTPGLLAF.